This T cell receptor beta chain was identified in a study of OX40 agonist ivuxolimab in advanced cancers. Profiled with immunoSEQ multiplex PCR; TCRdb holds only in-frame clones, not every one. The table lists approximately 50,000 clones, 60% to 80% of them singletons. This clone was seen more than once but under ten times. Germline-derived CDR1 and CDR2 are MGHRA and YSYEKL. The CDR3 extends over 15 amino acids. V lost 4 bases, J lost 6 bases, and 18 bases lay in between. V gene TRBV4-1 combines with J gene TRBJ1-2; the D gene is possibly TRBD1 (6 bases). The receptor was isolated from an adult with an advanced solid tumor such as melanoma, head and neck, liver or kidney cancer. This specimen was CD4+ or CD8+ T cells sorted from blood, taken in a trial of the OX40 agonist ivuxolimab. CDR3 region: CASSRGGRGRDGYTF. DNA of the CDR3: TGCGCCAGCAGCCGCGGGGGCAGGGGACGTGATGGCTACACCTTC.